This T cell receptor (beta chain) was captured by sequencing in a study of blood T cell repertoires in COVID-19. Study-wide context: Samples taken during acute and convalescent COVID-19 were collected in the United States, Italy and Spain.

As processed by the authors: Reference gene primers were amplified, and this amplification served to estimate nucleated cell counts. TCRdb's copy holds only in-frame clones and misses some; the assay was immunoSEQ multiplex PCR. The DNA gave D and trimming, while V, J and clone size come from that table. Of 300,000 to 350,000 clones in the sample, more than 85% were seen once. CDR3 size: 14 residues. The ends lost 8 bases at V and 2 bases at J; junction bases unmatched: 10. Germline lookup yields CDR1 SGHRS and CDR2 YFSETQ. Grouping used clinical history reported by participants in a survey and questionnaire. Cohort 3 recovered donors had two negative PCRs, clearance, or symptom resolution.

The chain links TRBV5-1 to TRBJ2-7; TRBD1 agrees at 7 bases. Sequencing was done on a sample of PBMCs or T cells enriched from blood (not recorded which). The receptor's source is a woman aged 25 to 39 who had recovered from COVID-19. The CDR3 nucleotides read TGCGCCAGTAAGGGGGCGGACGCAGCCTACGAGCAGTACTTC. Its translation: CASKGADAAYEQYF.